Shown below are 15 T cell receptor beta chains from a single sample sequenced in a study of monozygotic twins with inflammatory bowel disease. From its re-call of the 5' RACE reads, TCRdb lists each CDR3 protein once, without DNA. Its listing shows about 160,000 distinct CDR3 sequences. Material for sequencing was blood. These receptors originate from a human donor with ulcerative colitis or Crohn's disease, or a healthy co-twin of an affected twin (not recorded which).

J is TRBJ1-6 and V is TRBV5-1. The CDR3 spans 13 residues. Germline assignment: CDR1 SGHRS and CDR2 YFSETQ. Here the CDR3 reads CASSLESGSPLHF.

The chain is built from TRBV7-2 and TRBJ2-1; as DNA is missing, the TRBD1 call by TCRdb cannot be tested. Germline-derived CDR1 and CDR2 are SGHTA and FQGNSA. The CDR3 is 13 amino acids. CDR3 region: CASTPSGHNEQFF.

This chain connects TRBV7-9 to TRBJ2-7; TCRdb's D call of TRBD1 is untestable without DNA. The CDR3 is 15 amino acids. From germline, CDR1 is SEHNR and CDR2 FQNEAQ (reference sequence). The CDR3 loop is CASSSFRDNSYEQYF.

This chain uses TRBV5-4 with TRBJ2-5; there is no DNA to check the TCRdb D call of TRBD1. The CDR3 sequence is 14 residues long. The germline V gene has CDR1 SGHNT and CDR2 YYREEE (reference sequence). The chain's CDR3 is CASSTPRGQETQYF.

The chain employs TRBV5-1 and TRBJ2-1; no DNA is available, so the TRBD1 call from TCRdb remains unchecked. The CDR3 has 14 amino acids. The germline V gene has CDR1 SGHRS and CDR2 YFSETQ. The CDR3 loop is CASSPGTAYNEQFF.

The rearrangement links TRBV12-3 or TRBV12-4 to TRBJ2-3. There are 11 residues in the CDR3. CDR3 protein: CASWSTDTQYF.

The chain recombines TRBV12-3 or TRBV12-4 with TRBJ2-3. This CDR3 has 15 residues. This CDR3 is CASSFSGLGTDTQYF.

This sequence joins TRBV9 and TRBJ2-1; TCRdb names TRBD2, which stays unverified in the absence of DNA. Germline V CDR1 and CDR2: SGDLS, YYNGEE. The CDR3 has 14 amino acids. The chain's CDR3 is CASSIGDSGNEQFF.

The chain links TRBV15 to TRBJ2-5. The CDR3 runs to 13 residues. Per the germline V gene, CDR1 is LNHNV and CDR2 is YYDKDF (reference sequence). CDR3: CATSTHQQETQYF. The complete variable domain, with remaining parts taken from reference TRBV15 and TRBJ2-5, reads DAMVIQNPRYQVTQFGKPVTLSCSQTLNHNVMYWYQQKSSQAPKLLFHYYDKDFNNEADTPDNFQSRRPNTSFCFLDIRSPGLGDTAMYLCATSTHQQETQYFGPGTRLLVL.

The CDR3 here is CASSLWSSGATVEQYF. The V gene is TRBV7-2, the J gene TRBJ2-7; TCRdb lists TRBD2, though no DNA is available to test this call. Germline lookup yields CDR1 SGHTA and CDR2 FQGNSA. The CDR3 extends over 16 amino acids.

This chain connects TRBV5-1 to TRBJ2-5; absent DNA, TCRdb's TRBD1 call cannot be checked. Germline-derived CDR1 and CDR2 are SGHRS and YFSETQ. CDR3 length: 13 residues. The CDR3 sequence: CASGGGDRETQYF. Combining the CDR3 with reference TRBV5-1 and TRBJ2-5 gives the whole variable domain KAGVTQTPRYLIKTRGQQVTLSCSPISGHRSVSWYQQTPGQGLQFLFEYFSETQRNKGNFPGRFSGRQFSNSRSEMNVSTLELGDSALYLCASGGGDRETQYFGPGTRLLVL.

This chain joins TRBV29-1 and TRBJ1-2; there is no DNA to check the TCRdb D call of TRBD1. CDR1 is SQVTM and CDR2 is ANQGSEA in the germline V gene. This CDR3 spans 13 amino acids. The CDR3 loop is CSVEVQGTRGYTF.

This chain uses TRBV25-1 with TRBJ2-7; the D gene TCRdb calls, TRBD1, cannot be checked with no DNA. CDR3 size: 15 residues. CDR1 is MGHDK, CDR2 SYGVNS, per germline. CDR3 region: CASSGDRGLPYEQYF.

The chain links TRBV24-1 to TRBJ2-3; TCRdb gives TRBD1 as the D gene, but with no DNA this cannot be confirmed. There are 15 residues in the CDR3. Germline CDR1 is KGHDR and CDR2 is SFDVKD. The CDR3 loop is CATRLGQGPTDTQYF.

Here the CDR3 reads CASSTRDRGIQPQHF. This rearrangement joins TRBV7-9 to TRBJ1-5; TCRdb's D call, TRBD1, is unchecked because there is no DNA. Germline lookup yields CDR1 SEHNR and CDR2 FQNEAQ (reference sequence). The CDR3 has 15 residues.